Listed below are T cell receptor beta chains from one sample, sequenced in a study of identical twins. MiXCR was run by TCRdb on the 5' RACE reads, yielding one entry per CDR3 protein. The table includes a few hundred thousand distinct CDR3 sequences, 9.6% detected once. The same sample was also used in a study of yellow fever vaccine responses in identical twins.

The sequenced sample was PBMCs. Receptors were obtained from a woman aged 18 to 35 in good health. CDR3s include the opening cysteine and the closing phenylalanine or tryptophan. Each record gives: D gene, V gene, J gene, clone size, CDR3 protein, CDR3 DNA. The D gene is left open where the match is weak. The size entry is marked missing in some rows and otherwise reads once, few, many or a size class.

d_gene: NA; v_gene: TRBV14; j_gene: TRBJ2-1; abundance: many; CDR3aa: CASSPLGASQFF; CDR3nt: TGTGCCAGCAGCCCCCTTGGGGCTAGTCAGTTCTTC
d_gene: NA; v_gene: TRBV7-9; j_gene: TRBJ2-7; abundance: NA; CDR3aa: CASSFEGMVQYF; CDR3nt: TGTGCCAGCAGCTTCGAGGGGATGGTGCAGTACTTC
d_gene: TRBD2; v_gene: TRBV6-5; j_gene: TRBJ2-3; abundance: few; CDR3aa: CASSYGAGPEDTQYF; CDR3nt: TGTGCCAGCAGTTACGGAGCGGGGCCGGAGGATACGCAGTATTTT
d_gene: TRBD2; v_gene: TRBV7-7; j_gene: TRBJ2-2; abundance: few; CDR3aa: CASSGTSGSAGELFF; CDR3nt: TGTGCTAGCAGCGGGACTAGCGGGAGCGCCGGGGAGCTGTTTTTT
d_gene: NA; v_gene: TRBV7-3; j_gene: TRBJ2-5; abundance: NA; CDR3aa: CASSIGAEETQYF; CDR3nt: TGTGCCAGCAGCATCGGGGCCGAAGAGACCCAGTACTTC
d_gene: TRBD2; v_gene: TRBV27; j_gene: TRBJ2-5; abundance: NA; CDR3aa: CASSPLGTSGQETQYF; CDR3nt: TGTGCCAGCAGCCCACTAGGGACTAGCGGGCAAGAGACCCAGTACTTC
d_gene: NA; v_gene: TRBV27; j_gene: TRBJ2-1; abundance: few; CDR3aa: CASSLSWLATYNEQFF; CDR3nt: TGTGCCAGCAGTTTATCCTGGCTAGCGACCTACAATGAGCAGTTCTTC
d_gene: NA; v_gene: TRBV5-1; j_gene: TRBJ1-4; abundance: many; CDR3aa: CASSLPGGTNEKLFF; CDR3nt: TGCGCCAGCAGCTTGCCCGGGGGCACTAATGAAAAACTGTTTTTT
d_gene: TRBD1; v_gene: TRBV28; j_gene: TRBJ1-1; abundance: few; CDR3aa: CASSTTQGAAEAFF; CDR3nt: TGTGCCAGCAGTACCACTCAGGGGGCCGCTGAAGCTTTCTTT
d_gene: TRBD1; v_gene: TRBV29-1; j_gene: TRBJ1-5; abundance: NA; CDR3aa: CSDAGTGDEISNQPQHF; CDR3nt: TGCAGCGACGCCGGGACAGGGGATGAAATTAGCAATCAGCCCCAGCATTTT
d_gene: TRBD1; v_gene: TRBV2; j_gene: TRBJ2-5; abundance: NA; CDR3aa: CASIRDSLQETQYF; CDR3nt: TGTGCCAGCATTCGGGACAGTCTCCAAGAGACCCAGTACTTC
d_gene: NA; v_gene: TRBV4-3; j_gene: TRBJ2-7; abundance: NA; CDR3aa: CASSQVGESSYEQYF; CDR3nt: TGCGCCAGCAGCCAAGTAGGAGAGAGCTCCTACGAGCAGTACTTC
d_gene: NA; v_gene: TRBV21-1; j_gene: TRBJ2-1; abundance: NA; CDR3aa: CASSKAQDPEQFF; CDR3nt: TGTGCCAGCAGCAAAGCACAGGACCCAGAGCAGTTCTTC
d_gene: NA; v_gene: TRBV29-1; j_gene: TRBJ1-2; abundance: many; CDR3aa: CSVLREGRNGYTF; CDR3nt: TGCAGCGTTCTTAGGGAGGGACGCAATGGCTACACCTTC
d_gene: TRBD2; v_gene: TRBV24-1; j_gene: TRBJ2-3; abundance: NA; CDR3aa: CATSDNASGSPDTQYF; CDR3nt: TGTGCCACCAGTGATAACGCTAGCGGGAGTCCAGATACGCAGTATTTT
d_gene: NA; v_gene: TRBV5-1; j_gene: TRBJ2-1; abundance: many; CDR3aa: CASSPLYRDSLNSYNEQFF; CDR3nt: TGCGCCAGCAGCCCATTATACCGGGACTCACTAAACTCCTACAATGAGCAGTTCTTC
d_gene: NA; v_gene: TRBV6-5; j_gene: TRBJ2-7; abundance: many; CDR3aa: CASSYRPDPPREQYF; CDR3nt: TGTGCCAGCAGTTACCGTCCCGACCCTCCGCGGGAGCAGTACTTC
d_gene: NA; v_gene: TRBV23-1; j_gene: TRBJ2-1; abundance: NA; CDR3aa: CASSQFGRYNEQFF; CDR3nt: TGCGCCAGCAGTCAATTTGGCAGATACAATGAGCAGTTCTTC
d_gene: NA; v_gene: TRBV14; j_gene: TRBJ2-5; abundance: few; CDR3aa: CASSHSRDFTKYQETQYF; CDR3nt: TGTGCCAGCAGCCACTCCCGGGACTTTACGAAGTACCAAGAGACCCAGTACTTC
d_gene: NA; v_gene: TRBV29-1; j_gene: TRBJ2-5; abundance: NA; CDR3aa: CSVVRETQYF; CDR3nt: TGCAGCGTTGTGAGGGAGACCCAGTACTTC
d_gene: TRBD1; v_gene: TRBV29-1; j_gene: TRBJ2-2; abundance: few; CDR3aa: CSVDRQGNTGELFF; CDR3nt: TGCAGCGTTGATAGACAGGGAAACACCGGGGAGCTGTTTTTT
d_gene: NA; v_gene: TRBV25-1; j_gene: TRBJ1-1; abundance: few; CDR3aa: CASSEWFGPSGAEAFF; CDR3nt: TGTGCCAGCAGTGAATGGTTCGGGCCAAGCGGGGCTGAAGCTTTCTTT
d_gene: NA; v_gene: TRBV6-2/TRBV6-3; j_gene: TRBJ2-1; abundance: many; CDR3aa: CASSYLLRNNEQFF; CDR3nt: TGTGCCAGCAGTTACCTGCTAAGAAATAATGAGCAGTTCTTC
d_gene: NA; v_gene: TRBV20-1; j_gene: TRBJ2-2; abundance: many; CDR3aa: CSAPRVAGDSGELFF; CDR3nt: TGCAGTGCCCCCCGGGTTGCAGGGGACTCCGGGGAGCTGTTTTTT
d_gene: TRBD2; v_gene: TRBV20-1; j_gene: TRBJ2-1; abundance: few; CDR3aa: CSARDRGGGRSDEQFF; CDR3nt: TGCAGTGCTAGAGATAGAGGCGGCGGGAGATCGGATGAGCAGTTCTTC
d_gene: NA; v_gene: TRBV12-3/TRBV12-4; j_gene: TRBJ1-4; abundance: few; CDR3aa: CASSLVEEKLFF; CDR3nt: TGTGCCAGCAGTTTGGTAGAGGAAAAACTGTTTTTT
d_gene: TRBD1; v_gene: TRBV7-9; j_gene: TRBJ2-1; abundance: NA; CDR3aa: CTSSLDRVGQFF; CDR3nt: TGTACCAGCAGCTTGGACAGGGTTGGTCAGTTCTTC
d_gene: NA; v_gene: TRBV20-1; j_gene: TRBJ2-7; abundance: few; CDR3aa: CSVNIYYEQYF; CDR3nt: TGCAGTGTGAACATCTACTACGAGCAGTACTTC
d_gene: NA; v_gene: TRBV28; j_gene: TRBJ1-1; abundance: few; CDR3aa: CASAVYTGNTEAFF; CDR3nt: TGTGCCAGCGCAGTTTATACAGGGAACACTGAAGCTTTCTTT
d_gene: NA; v_gene: TRBV3-1; j_gene: TRBJ2-7; abundance: many; CDR3aa: CASSQGSRMQYF; CDR3nt: TGTGCCAGCAGCCAAGGAAGTCGGATGCAGTACTTC
d_gene: TRBD2; v_gene: TRBV29-1; j_gene: TRBJ2-2; abundance: few; CDR3aa: CSVARTSGRTGELFF; CDR3nt: TGCAGCGTTGCCCGGACTAGCGGGAGGACCGGGGAGCTGTTTTTT
d_gene: NA; v_gene: TRBV7-2; j_gene: TRBJ1-5; abundance: NA; CDR3aa: CASSLGPEVHQPQHF; CDR3nt: TGTGCCAGCAGCTTGGGCCCGGAGGTTCATCAGCCCCAGCATTTT
d_gene: NA; v_gene: TRBV29-1; j_gene: TRBJ2-7; abundance: many; CDR3aa: CSVGGGDSYEQYF; CDR3nt: TGCAGCGTTGGGGGCGGGGATTCCTACGAGCAGTACTTC
d_gene: TRBD2; v_gene: TRBV7-7; j_gene: TRBJ2-1; abundance: few; CDR3aa: CASSVAGDYNEQFF; CDR3nt: TGTGCTAGCAGCGTAGCGGGAGACTACAATGAGCAGTTCTTC
d_gene: NA; v_gene: TRBV2; j_gene: TRBJ2-1; abundance: few; CDR3aa: CASTLGKRAYNEQFF; CDR3nt: TGTGCCAGCACCCTGGGAAAGAGGGCCTACAATGAGCAGTTCTTC
d_gene: NA; v_gene: TRBV30; j_gene: TRBJ1-3; abundance: few; CDR3aa: CAWSVLSSAGNTIYF; CDR3nt: TGTGCCTGGAGTGTACTGTCGTCCGCTGGAAACACCATATATTTT
d_gene: TRBD2; v_gene: TRBV4-3; j_gene: TRBJ2-1; abundance: few; CDR3aa: CASILTGGNSYNEQFF; CDR3nt: TGCGCCAGCATCTTAACGGGGGGTAACTCCTACAATGAGCAGTTCTTC
d_gene: NA; v_gene: TRBV7-9; j_gene: TRBJ2-7; abundance: few; CDR3aa: CASSLGSSFNYEQYF; CDR3nt: TGTGCCAGCAGCTTAGGCTCGTCATTCAACTACGAGCAGTACTTC
d_gene: TRBD2; v_gene: TRBV7-9; j_gene: TRBJ2-5; abundance: few; CDR3aa: CASSLVGLGEETQYF; CDR3nt: TGTGCCAGCAGCTTAGTTGGACTAGGGGAAGAGACCCAGTACTTC
d_gene: TRBD1; v_gene: TRBV24-1; j_gene: TRBJ2-7; abundance: few; CDR3aa: CATSDPGQGDAYEQYF; CDR3nt: TGTGCCACCAGTGATCCCGGACAGGGAGACGCCTACGAGCAGTACTTC
d_gene: TRBD1; v_gene: TRBV28; j_gene: TRBJ1-1; abundance: few; CDR3aa: CASSSIQGAKTEAFF; CDR3nt: TGTGCCAGCAGTTCCATACAGGGGGCCAAGACTGAAGCTTTCTTT
d_gene: TRBD2; v_gene: TRBV6-5; j_gene: TRBJ2-7; abundance: NA; CDR3aa: CASSYGRDYTYEQYF; CDR3nt: TGTGCCAGCAGTTACGGCCGGGACTACACCTACGAGCAGTACTTC